This T cell receptor (beta chain) came from a study of T cells expressing NK-cell markers. Looking at the study overall: There were seven HCMV-seropositive donors and one seronegative donor among the eight sequenced. Study-wide results and limits: The same clonotypes also predominated in the CD3+CD56-NKG2C+ fraction of several donors.

CDR3 length equals 15 residues. CDR1 and CDR2 from the germline V gene are DFQATT and SNEGSKA (reference sequence). Notes on this clonotype: No antigen is known for it.

Production of TCR beta cDNA relied on 5'RACE template switching with UMIs. TCRdb reprocessed the 5' RACE reads and keeps a single row for each CDR3 protein, giving no DNA. The sample table sets out a few hundred thousand distinct CDR3 sequences. The TCR sequence derives from a man between 18 and 29 years old in good health. The rearrangement uses TRBV20-1 and TRBJ2-2; TCRdb designates TRBD1, a call that cannot be tested without DNA. The sample taken for sequencing was blood T cells: a sorted CD56 or NKG2C T cell subset, CD4+ or CD8+ T cells, or bulk PBMC T cells (not recorded which). CDR3 amino acids: CSATPGRHFTGELFF.